A selection of T cell receptor beta chains follows, all from one sample in a study of blood T cells in healthy people across ages. A single record per CDR3 protein comes from TCRdb applying MiXCR to the 5' RACE reads. The sample consists of approximately 690,000 distinct CDR3 sequences, around 41% of them appearing once. The specimen sequenced was blood. The receptors derive from an older man in good health. CDR3s include the opening cysteine and the closing phenylalanine or tryptophan. The order of the fields is clone size, J gene, V gene, CDR3 length, D gene, CDR3 protein, CDR3 DNA. A D gene is named only where the DNA matches it firmly. Rows may omit the clone size; those that give it use once, few, many or a size class.

>many|TRBJ2-5|TRBV2|13|TRBD1
CASNYRGRETQYF
TGTGCCAGCAACTACAGGGGACGAGAGACCCAGTACTTC
>-|TRBJ2-3|TRBV2|19|TRBD2
CASRFNPMRPSGSTDTQYF
TGTGCCAGTAGATTCAACCCTATGCGGCCTAGCGGAAGCACAGATACGCAGTATTTT
>-|TRBJ2-7|TRBV19|15|TRBD1
CASSIIGDRRDEQYF
TGTGCCAGTAGTATAATTGGGGACAGGAGGGACGAGCAGTACTTC
>-|TRBJ2-1|TRBV14|14|-
CASSQDPREETQFF
TGTGCCAGCAGCCAAGATCCCAGGGAAGAGACCCAGTTCTTC
>few|TRBJ2-7|TRBV6-6|13|TRBD2
CASSDGREGEQYF
TGTGCCAGCAGTGACGGCAGGGAGGGCGAGCAGTACTTC
>-|TRBJ2-7|TRBV5-1|13|TRBD1
CASSSDRPIEQYF
TGCGCCAGCAGCTCGGACAGGCCAATAGAGCAGTACTTC
>few|TRBJ1-1|TRBV2|12|TRBD1
CASSGGQGKAFF
TGTGCCAGCAGTGGGGGACAGGGGAAAGCTTTCTTT
>once|TRBJ2-7|TRBV20-1|15|TRBD2
CSARDVLAGVAEQYF
TGCAGTGCTAGAGATGTACTAGCGGGAGTCGCCGAGCAGTACTTC
>-|TRBJ2-2|TRBV7-9|16|-
CASSFSGRKNTGELFF
TGTGCCAGCAGCTTTTCAGGGCGAAAGAACACCGGGGAGCTGTTTTTT
>many|TRBJ2-1|TRBV7-2|13|-
CASSGDTRERLFF
TGTGCCAGCAGTGGGGACACCCGGGAAAGGCTGTTCTTC
>-|TRBJ1-1|TRBV20-1|14|TRBD1
CSAPRQGARTEAFF
TGCAGTGCTCCAAGACAGGGGGCGCGTACTGAAGCTTTCTTT
>-|TRBJ2-5|TRBV5-1|15|TRBD1
CASSLARGHQETQYF
TGCGCCAGCAGCTTGGCCAGGGGGCACCAAGAGACCCAGTACTTC
>few|TRBJ2-1|TRBV6-5|13|-
CASWATSYNEQFF
TGTGCCAGCTGGGCGACTTCCTACAATGAGCAGTTCTTC
>-|TRBJ2-7|TRBV29-1|13|-
CSEVSSGTYEQYF
TGCAGCGAGGTGTCCTCCGGAACCTACGAGCAGTACTTC
>few|TRBJ2-3|TRBV5-1|14|-
CASSLAQTTDTQYF
TGCGCCAGCAGCTTGGCCCAAACAACAGATACGCAGTATTTT
>-|TRBJ1-4|TRBV14|17|-
CASSQVDGRGLGEKLFF
TGTGCCAGCAGCCAAGTCGACGGTCGGGGGCTGGGAGAAAAACTGTTTTTT
>-|TRBJ1-6|TRBV15|13|-
CATSRDYNSPLHF
TGTGCCACCAGCAGGGATTATAATTCACCCCTCCACTTT
>few|TRBJ2-3|TRBV4-1|16|TRBD2
CASSQASGGAPDTQYF
TGCGCCAGCAGCCAAGCTAGCGGGGGGGCCCCAGATACGCAGTATTTT
>-|TRBJ2-5|TRBV7-2|13|-
CASSFLLPGTQYF
TGTGCCAGCAGCTTTTTGCTCCCAGGGACCCAGTACTTC
>-|TRBJ1-1|TRBV5-6|16|-
CASSLGTLGLNTEAFF
TGTGCCAGCAGCTTGGGCACCTTAGGATTGAACACTGAAGCTTTCTTT
>few|TRBJ2-3|TRBV6-5|17|-
CASSTSRGRKGRDTQYF
TGTGCCAGCAGTACTTCCAGGGGGAGGAAAGGAAGAGATACGCAGTATTTT
>few|TRBJ2-7|TRBV3-1|15|TRBD2
CASSQVRGGPYEQYF
TGTGCCAGCAGCCAAGTTCGCGGGGGACCCTACGAGCAGTACTTC
>-|TRBJ2-3|TRBV14|16|-
CASSQDWARETDAQYF
TGTGCCAGCAGCCAAGACTGGGCCAGGGAAACAGATGCGCAGTATTTT
>few|TRBJ1-4|TRBV5-1|15|-
CASSSLQGSNEKLFF
TGCGCCAGCAGCAGCCTCCAGGGAAGTAATGAAAAACTGTTTTTT
>-|TRBJ2-3|TRBV19|13|-
CASSGPYTDTQYF
TGTGCCAGTAGTGGGCCCTACACAGATACGCAGTATTTT
>-|TRBJ2-7|TRBV20-1|14|-
CSARAEDYGYEQYF
TGCAGTGCTAGAGCGGAGGACTATGGGTACGAGCAGTACTTC
>once|TRBJ2-3|TRBV7-9|14|TRBD1
CASSWDRAGYTQYF
TGTGCCAGCAGCTGGGACAGGGCGGGATATACGCAGTATTTT
>-|TRBJ2-7|TRBV7-9|14|-
CASSLAGGFTQQYF
TGTGCCAGCAGCTTAGCGGGGGGTTTCACTCAGCAGTACTTC
>few|TRBJ2-5|TRBV6-1|16|-
CASRKNIGDSVVTQYF
TGTGCCAGCAGAAAGAACATCGGGGACTCCGTGGTGACCCAGTACTTC
>-|TRBJ1-1|TRBV20-1|15|-
CSAISKGSLNTEAFF
TGCAGTGCTATATCGAAGGGGTCATTGAACACTGAAGCTTTCTTT
>few|TRBJ2-5|TRBV20-1|10|-
CSAWYQTQYF
TGCAGTGCTTGGTATCAGACCCAGTACTTC
>-|TRBJ2-1|TRBV7-2|14|TRBD1
CASSLGQGGDEQFF
TGTGCCAGCAGCTTAGGACAGGGGGGCGATGAGCAGTTCTTC
>few|TRBJ1-2|TRBV7-2|15|TRBD1
CASSSTGAENYGYTF
TGTGCCAGCAGCTCCACAGGGGCCGAGAATTATGGCTACACCTTC
>-|TRBJ2-1|TRBV28|15|TRBD2
CVSSTGLVVNNEQFF
TGTGTCAGCAGTACCGGACTAGTGGTGAACAATGAGCAGTTCTTC
>-|TRBJ2-7|TRBV20-1|13|-
CSAPGRGPYEQYF
TGCAGTGCTCCCGGCAGGGGCCCCTACGAGCAGTACTTC
>few|TRBJ2-1|TRBV24-1|14|TRBD1
CATVGTGRRDEQFF
TGTGCCACCGTCGGGACAGGGAGAAGGGATGAGCAGTTCTTC
>-|TRBJ2-1|TRBV20-1|14|TRBD1
CSARPGTGGYEQFF
TGCAGTGCTAGACCCGGGACAGGGGGTTACGAGCAGTTCTTC
>-|TRBJ1-2|TRBV20-1|13|-
CSAWDTNNYGYTF
TGCAGTGCCTGGGACACAAATAACTATGGCTACACCTTC
>-|TRBJ2-7|TRBV11-1|15|-
CASSPAQAYDYEQYF
TGTGCCAGCAGCCCCGCCCAAGCGTATGACTACGAGCAGTACTTC
>few|TRBJ1-1|TRBV6-2/TRBV6-3|15|-
CASSYLTGAGTEAFF
TGTGCCAGCAGTTACCTTACGGGGGCAGGGACTGAAGCTTTCTTT
>few|TRBJ1-3|TRBV5-6|16|-
CASSGTLLGLGNTIYF
TGTGCCAGCAGTGGAACCCTCCTGGGGCTCGGAAACACCATATATTTT
>-|TRBJ1-5|TRBV7-2|17|-
CASSPFRDPRENQPQHF
TGTGCCAGCAGCCCATTCCGGGACCCGAGGGAGAATCAGCCCCAGCATTTT
>-|TRBJ2-6|TRBV28|19|TRBD1
CASSSNPGQGSSGANVLTF
TGTGCCAGCAGTTCAAATCCGGGACAGGGTTCATCTGGGGCCAACGTCCTGACTTTC
>-|TRBJ1-1|TRBV6-2/TRBV6-3|13|TRBD1
CASSHNRGTEAFF
TGTGCCAGCAGCCACAACAGGGGAACTGAAGCTTTCTTT
>-|TRBJ2-7|TRBV6-6|15|-
CASSLGGGIGSEQYF
TGTGCCAGCAGTCTAGGTGGGGGGATTGGATCCGAGCAGTACTTC
>-|TRBJ2-5|TRBV12-3/TRBV12-4|15|TRBD2
CASSLFQREQETQYF
TGTGCCAGCAGTTTATTCCAGCGGGAGCAAGAGACCCAGTACTTC
>few|TRBJ2-6|TRBV7-2|16|-
CASGLYIGIGANVLTF
TGTGCCAGCGGCCTCTACATCGGGATTGGGGCCAACGTCCTGACTTTC
>-|TRBJ1-1|TRBV20-1|15|-
CSAPAGVTGNTEAFF
TGCAGTGCTCCCGCTGGGGTAACTGGGAACACTGAAGCTTTCTTT
>many|TRBJ2-5|TRBV7-2|12|-
CASSYRAETQYF
TGTGCCAGCAGTTACAGGGCCGAGACCCAGTACTTC
>few|TRBJ2-7|TRBV20-1|15|TRBD2
CSAIIFDAGGREQYF
TGCAGTGCTATTATTTTTGATGCGGGGGGCAGGGAGCAGTACTTC
>few|TRBJ2-3|TRBV4-1|15|TRBD1
CASVKYRGLADTQYF
TGCGCCAGCGTTAAGTACAGGGGGCTGGCAGATACGCAGTATTTT
>-|TRBJ2-5|TRBV2|13|-
CASRRQAPETQYF
TGTGCCAGCAGGAGACAGGCCCCGGAGACCCAGTACTTC